Below, 7 T cell receptor beta chains from the same sample are listed, as sequenced in a study of vaccination and CD4 T cells after COVID-19. Cultured CD4+ T-cell DNA underwent Oncomine TCR Beta short-read sequencing. MiXCR, run by TCRdb on the PCR reads, gives a single entry per CDR3 protein. The sample has 13,000 or so distinct CDR3 sequences; 41% are singletons. These receptors have no identified antigens. Treatment specified: roughly ten-day PBMC culture with coronavirus spike peptide pools or control peptides (ViraFEST assay). Sequencing was performed on CD4+ T cells from blood, cultured in vitro, taken after SARS-CoV-2 vaccination. These receptors originate from a human donor who had recovered from COVID-19.

V usage is TRBV29-1 and J usage is TRBJ2-7, with a possible D match to TRBD2 (5 bases). This CDR3 region has 12 residues. Germline V CDR1 and CDR2: SQVTM, ANQGSEA. The ends were cut back, 6 bases at V and 0 bases at J, with 9 bases in the middle. In DNA, the CDR3 is TGCAGCGTCACAACTAGCTCCTACGAGCAGTACTTC. This translates into CSVTTSSYEQYF.

The chain has TRBV27 and TRBJ1-2; D might be TRBD1 (5 bases). The CDR3 runs 13 residues. Trimming removed 3 bases from V and 8 bases from J, with 13 bases in between. Per the germline V gene, CDR1 is MNHEY and CDR2 is SMNVEV (reference sequence). CDR3 DNA: TGTGCCAGCAGTTTGCGGGGCCTGAGGGGCTACACCTTC. This translates into CASSLRGLRGYTF.

The chain joins TRBV7-9 to TRBJ2-7; D is perhaps TRBD1 or TRBD2 (6 bases each). This CDR3 contains 13 residues. The ends were cut back, 1 base at V and 5 bases at J, with 9 bases in the middle. The V gene's germline CDR1 is SEHNR and CDR2 FQNEAQ (reference sequence). CDR3 sequence reads: CASSLGGGNEQYF. CDR3 DNA: TGTGCCAGCAGCTTAGGAGGGGGGAACGAGCAGTACTTC.

This chain joins TRBV4-2 and TRBJ1-6; 11 bases align to TRBD1. CDR1 is LGHNA and CDR2 is YNFKEQ in the germline V gene. V trimming: 2 bases; J trimming: 7 bases; junction bases outside the gene matches: 4. The CDR3 sequence is 16 residues long. Written as DNA, the CDR3 is TGTGCCAGCAGCCAAACCGGGACAGGGGGAAATTCACCCCTCCACTTT. Encoded protein: CASSQTGTGGNSPLHF.

V usage is TRBV7-9 and J usage is TRBJ2-5, with 11 bases aligning to TRBD2. CDR1 SEHNR and CDR2 FQNEAQ come from the germline V gene (reference sequence). The CDR3 contains 15 residues. The V gene end was trimmed by 3 bases and the J gene end by 3 bases; junction bases not matched to a gene: 3. The CDR3 bases are TGTGCCAGCAGCTTCCCGACTAGCGGGGAAGAGACCCAGTACTTC. Translation gives CASSFPTSGEETQYF.

This clonotype was counted between two and nine times. V and J are TRBV4-1 and TRBJ1-1; D uncertain. CDR1 MGHRA and CDR2 YSYEKL come from the germline V gene. Trimming removed 4 bases from V and 4 bases from J, with 13 bases in between. The CDR3 has 14 amino acids. CDR3 bases: TGCGCCAGCAGCCTAATATGGGCTGTCACTGAAGCTTTCTTT. Translating gives CASSLIWAVTEAFF.

This chain uses TRBV4-3 with TRBJ2-2; no clear D. The CDR3 runs 14 residues. Trimming shortened V by 1 base and J by 5 bases, and 8 bases separated the two germline ends. The germline V gene encodes CDR1 LGHNA and CDR2 YSLEER. CDR3: CASSQGKGTGELFF. CDR3 DNA: TGCGCCAGCAGCCAAGGGAAGGGAACCGGGGAGCTGTTTTTT.